Listed here are 19 T cell receptor beta chains from one sample, sequenced in a study of T cells in Graves' hyperthyroidism and ophthalmopathy. Researchers took RNA transcripts and amplified the TCR beta CDR3 regions from them. The HTBI primer set was used in a first-round RT-PCR of the TCR CDR3. TCRdb re-called the multiplex PCR reads through MiXCR, storing one row per CDR3 protein. The sample includes about 420,000 distinct CDR3 sequences, 15% to 19% of them seen just once. The sequenced sample was blood. The source of these receptors is a woman aged 18 to 35 with Graves' hyperthyroidism.

This chain uses TRBV28 with TRBJ2-7; weak D call: TRBD2 (7 bases). The V end was cut by 2 bases, the J end by 0 bases, with 11 bases between. The germline V gene has CDR1 MDHEN and CDR2 SYDVKM. The CDR3 spans 15 residues. The DNA of the CDR3 is TGTGCCAGCAGTTTAACGGGGGGCCACTCCTACGAGCAGTACTTC. Translated: CASSLTGGHSYEQYF.

In this sample, this clonotype turned up many times. V usage is TRBV3-1 and J usage is TRBJ1-1; TRBD1 might be the D (6 bases). Trimming removed 2 bases at V and 0 bases at J, with 13 bases between. Germline CDR1 is LGHDT and CDR2 is YNNKEL (reference sequence). The CDR3 is 16 amino acids. CDR3 sequence: CASSQSWGAMNTEAFF. Written as DNA, the CDR3 is TGTGCCAGCAGCCAATCATGGGGGGCTATGAACACTGAAGCTTTCTTT.

Regarding this clonotype: Compared with germline, one end of the junction differs, possibly owing to a read error. The genes are TRBV12-5 and TRBJ2-1, with 7 bases fitting TRBD2. CDR3 length: 15 residues. Germline assignment: CDR1 LGHNT and CDR2 FRNRAP. CDR3 sequence: CASGLRRELHNKQFF. The CDR3 bases are TGTGCTAGTGGTTTGAGGCGGGAGCTCCACAATAAGCAGTTCTTC.

This clonotype appeared many times. V usage is TRBV6-5 and J usage is TRBJ2-1, with 8 nucleotides matching TRBD2. The V segment lost 2 bases and the J segment 4 bases; nucleotides outside the gene matches: 4. CDR3 length equals 15 residues. Germline V gene lookup returns CDR1 MNHEY and CDR2 SVGAGI. CDR3 DNA: TGTGCCAGCAGTTACAAGGCTAGCGGGTACAATGAGCAGTTCTTC. Its protein is CASSYKASGYNEQFF.

The gene calls are TRBV2 and TRBJ2-1, with D tentatively TRBD2 (6 bases). The CDR3 consists of 15 residues. Germline V gene lookup returns CDR1 SNHLY and CDR2 FYNNEI. Trimming removed 7 bases at V and 5 bases at J, with 18 bases between. The DNA for the CDR3 is TGTGCCAGCACCCCCGGGGCTAGCGACCACAATGAGCAGTTCTTC. Amino acid sequence: CASTPGASDHNEQFF.

This clonotype was detected many times. The chain employs TRBV12-5 and TRBJ1-1, with D uncertain. The CDR3 is 13 residues long. Trimming stripped 2 bases from V and 0 bases from J, with 4 bases between. Per the germline V gene, CDR1 is LGHNT and CDR2 is FRNRAP. CDR3 in amino acids: CASGLRVNTEAFF. The CDR3 DNA reads TGTGCTAGTGGTTTGAGAGTGAACACTGAAGCTTTCTTT.

This clonotype came up many times. The rearrangement joins TRBV20-1 to TRBJ2-5; D is ambiguous. V lost 0 bases, J lost 5 bases, and 16 bases lay in between. In germline, CDR1 is DFQATT, CDR2 SNEGSKA (reference sequence). This CDR3 has 15 residues. The CDR3 DNA reads TGCAGTGCTAGAGATTACGAAATAAGGACGGAGACCCAGTACTTC. Translation: CSARDYEIRTETQYF.

This clonotype has just a few counts. V and J are TRBV15 and TRBJ2-2; no clear D. Trimming shortened V by 0 bases and J by 5 bases, and 16 bases separated the two germline ends. The length of the CDR3 is 17 residues. From germline, CDR1 is LNHNV and CDR2 YYDKDF (reference sequence). The CDR3 protein is CATSRDPSRGVTGELFF. CDR3 sequence (DNA): TGTGCCACCAGCAGAGATCCATCAAGAGGAGTGACCGGGGAGCTGTTTTTT.

This clonotype was detected many times. V and J are TRBV30 and TRBJ2-1; D ambiguous. Germline CDR1 GTSNPN, CDR2 SVGIG (reference sequence). V dropped 0 bases and J dropped 5 bases, with 2 bases sitting between them. The CDR3 is 11 residues long. CDR3: CAWSVHNEQFF. The CDR3 nucleotides are TGTGCCTGGAGTGTACACAATGAGCAGTTCTTC.

This clonotype was recorded at least ten times. The chain recombines TRBV12-3 or TRBV12-4 with TRBJ1-6; D gene ambiguous. The CDR3 loop spans 16 amino acids. Trimming took off 5 bases at V and 0 bases at J, with 11 bases between the two ends. The CDR3 loop reads CASSPNLGSYNSPLHF. The CDR3 bases are TGTGCCAGCAGTCCCAACCTCGGCTCCTATAATTCACCCCTCCACTTT.

This clonotype was counted ten times or more. This sequence joins TRBV6-1 and TRBJ2-7; D may be TRBD1 (6 bases). The V and J ends lost 5 bases and 0 bases respectively, with 17 bases between them. Per the germline V gene, CDR1 is MNHNS and CDR2 is SASEGT. There are 16 residues in the CDR3. As DNA, the CDR3 is TGTGCCAGCAGTCAAACAGGGTTCCTGAGCTCCTACGAGCAGTACTTC. Its translation: CASSQTGFLSSYEQYF.

Ten or more counts support this clonotype. V usage is TRBV7-3 and J usage is TRBJ1-1; D is perhaps TRBD1 (6 bases). Germline loops: CDR1 SGHTA, CDR2 FQGTGA. V was trimmed by 0 bases and J by 6 bases, leaving 11 bases between them. This CDR3 region has 14 residues. CDR3 nucleotide sequence: TGTGCCAGCAGCTTAACGTCGGGGGCTCCTGAAGCTTTCTTT. This gives the protein CASSLTSGAPEAFF.

This clonotype has at least ten counts. This chain joins TRBV2 and TRBJ1-6; 7 nucleotides agree with TRBD1. The CDR3 contains 15 residues. Germline V gene data show CDR1 as SNHLY and CDR2 as FYNNEI. J lost 7 bases, V lost 5 bases, and 8 bases had no gene match. The CDR3 here is CASSRQGWENSPLHF. The CDR3 region has the DNA TGTGCCAGCAGTCGACAGGGCTGGGAGAATTCACCCCTCCACTTT.

This clonotype was counted many times. The chain couples TRBV7-2 to TRBJ2-5, with D tentatively TRBD2 (5 bases). Germline V gene lookup returns CDR1 SGHTA and CDR2 FQGNSA. The CDR3 has 17 amino acids. The V end lost 2 bases, the J end lost 5 bases, and 21 bases lay between the germline ends. DNA of the CDR3: TGTGCCAGCAGCTTATCTCTCGCGGGCTTTCGTGGGGAGACCCAGTACTTC. Amino acid sequence: CASSLSLAGFRGETQYF. Complete variable domain (other parts from reference TRBV7-2 and TRBJ2-5): GAGVSQSPSNKVTEKGKDVELRCDPISGHTALYWYRQSLGQGLEFLIYFQGNSAPDKSGLPSDRFSAERTGGSVSTLTIQRTQQEDSAVYLCASSLSLAGFRGETQYFGPGTRLLVL.

This clonotype was counted many times. The chain combines TRBV5-1 with TRBJ1-2; D not resolved. Trimming removed 2 bases at V and 4 bases at J, with 9 bases between. The germline gives CDR1 SGHRS, CDR2 YFSETQ. There are 13 residues in the CDR3. As DNA, the CDR3 is TGCGCCAGCAGCTTCAGGATAGGCTATGGCTACACCTTC. Protein sequence: CASSFRIGYGYTF.

In its sample, this clonotype was seen many times. The V and J genes are TRBV5-1 and TRBJ2-5, with 12 bases matching TRBD1. CDR3 size: 16 residues. After removal of 6 bases from V and 5 bases from J, the junction contained 11 bases not matched to a gene. Per the germline V gene, CDR1 is SGHRS and CDR2 is YFSETQ. CDR3 sequence reads: CASTLGDRGRFETQYF. As DNA, the CDR3 is TGCGCCAGCACCCTGGGGGACAGGGGGCGCTTTGAGACCCAGTACTTC.

The rearrangement uses TRBV7-3 and TRBJ1-2; 9 nucleotides match TRBD1. Germline V gives CDR1 SGHTA, CDR2 FQGTGA. This CDR3 comprises 15 residues. V shed 2 bases, J shed 8 bases, and the junction held 9 bases outside the gene matches. CDR3: CASSLGTGNAGGYTF. CDR3 DNA sequence: TGTGCCAGCAGCTTAGGGACAGGGAATGCCGGCGGCTACACCTTC.

This chain joins TRBV9 and TRBJ2-5; D not certain. V lost 0 bases, J lost 5 bases, and 11 bases lay in between. The germline CDR1 and CDR2 sequences are SGDLS and YYNGEE. This CDR3 is 14 amino acids long. The DNA for the CDR3 is TGTGCCAGCAGCGTAGTGGGTCAGGAGGAGACCCAGTACTTC. Protein sequence: CASSVVGQEETQYF.

The chain recombines TRBV5-6 with TRBJ1-5, with a tentative D call TRBD1 (6 bases). Germline lookup yields CDR1 SGHDT and CDR2 YYEEEE. The ends were cut back, 7 bases at V and 0 bases at J, with 8 bases in the middle. This CDR3 spans 13 amino acids. Here the CDR3 reads CASQGYSNQPQHF. DNA of the CDR3: TGTGCCAGCCAGGGGTATAGCAATCAGCCCCAGCATTTT.